Listed below are T cell receptor beta chains from one sample, sequenced in a study of T cell responses to AZD1222 COVID-19 vaccine. Produced via immunoSEQ multiplex PCR; TCRdb's table is partial and in-frame only. In the table there are approximately 160,000 clones, 90% of which are singletons. Sequenced material: peripheral blood, taken on day 0 of AZD1222 vaccination. These TCRs come from an adult in good health. The CDR3 runs from the conserved cysteine through the conserved F or W. Fields, in order: J gene, D gene, clone size, V gene, CDR3 DNA, CDR3 protein. The D gene is left open where the match is weak. Only some rows state a clone size, as once, few, many or a class for expanded clones.

J: TRBJ1-4; D: -; size: -; V: TRBV4-1; DNA: TGCGCCAGCAGCCAAGGACTAGGAGCGGGACAATATGAAAAACTGTTTTTT; CDR3: CASSQGLGAGQYEKLFF
J: TRBJ2-7; D: -; size: -; V: TRBV14; DNA: TGTGCCAGCAGCCAAGGAACCGGCTACGAGCAGTACTTC; CDR3: CASSQGTGYEQYF
J: TRBJ1-6; D: -; size: -; V: TRBV18; DNA: TGTGCCAGCTCACCAATTGAGTTGGGGCCTGGGGGTTCACCCCTCCACTTT; CDR3: CASSPIELGPGGSPLHF
J: TRBJ1-1; D: -; size: -; V: TRBV5-1; DNA: TGCGCCAGCAGCTTTATGGAAAACACTGAAGCTTTCTTT; CDR3: CASSFMENTEAFF
J: TRBJ1-2; D: -; size: -; V: TRBV6-6; DNA: TGTGCCAGCAGCCCCATCGGCAATCATGGCTACACCTTC; CDR3: CASSPIGNHGYTF
J: TRBJ1-4; D: -; size: once; V: TRBV28; DNA: TGTGCCAGCAGCCCCCCGAAGGGTTATGCAACTAATGAAAAACTGTTTTTT; CDR3: CASSPPKGYATNEKLFF
J: TRBJ2-3; D: -; size: -; V: TRBV11-2; DNA: TGTGCCAGCAGCCCCTCGGGGTGGGGGGCCAACACAGATACGCAGTATTTT; CDR3: CASSPSGWGANTDTQYF
J: TRBJ1-4; D: -; size: -; V: TRBV19; DNA: TGTGCCAGTAGTAGGGGGTCAAGAGGGGTTGGTGAAAAACTGTTTTTT; CDR3: CASSRGSRGVGEKLFF
J: TRBJ2-5; D: TRBD1; size: -; V: TRBV7-3; DNA: TGTGCCAGCAGCCCGTACGGGACAGGGGGCCAAGAGACCCAGTACTTC; CDR3: CASSPYGTGGQETQYF
J: TRBJ1-2; D: -; size: -; V: TRBV12-3/TRBV12-4; DNA: TGTGCCAGCAGTTTACGGGGTGTGTATGGCTACACCTTC; CDR3: CASSLRGVYGYTF
J: TRBJ2-7; D: -; size: -; V: TRBV4-1; DNA: TGCGCCAGCAGCCAAGCTGACCCGGGAAACTACGAGCAGTACTTC; CDR3: CASSQADPGNYEQYF
J: TRBJ2-1; D: -; size: -; V: TRBV7-9; DNA: TGTGCCAGCCATGTCGGAGACAATGAGCAGTTCTTC; CDR3: CASHVGDNEQFF
J: TRBJ1-3; D: TRBD1; size: -; V: TRBV18; DNA: TGTGCCAGCTCACCGGCGGGACAGGCATTCGGGGGAAACACCATATATTTT; CDR3: CASSPAGQAFGGNTIYF
J: TRBJ2-7; D: TRBD2; size: -; V: TRBV18; DNA: TGTGCCAGCTCTCCGGGACTAGCTGACTACGAGCAGTACTTC; CDR3: CASSPGLADYEQYF
J: TRBJ1-3; D: -; size: -; V: TRBV6-1; DNA: TGTGCCAGCAGTGAAAACACGGTGGGAGGAAACACCATATATTTT; CDR3: CASSENTVGGNTIYF
J: TRBJ1-4; D: TRBD1; size: -; V: TRBV19; DNA: TGTGCCAGTAAGAAGGGGGGACAGGAGAATGAAAAACTGTTTTTT; CDR3: CASKKGGQENEKLFF
J: TRBJ2-3; D: -; size: -; V: TRBV24-1; DNA: TGTGCCACCAGTTTGGGGGCAGATACGCAGTATTTT; CDR3: CATSLGADTQYF
J: TRBJ2-7; D: -; size: -; V: TRBV6-1; DNA: TGTGCCACGGGGGGCAGGCCCCCCCATTACTACGAGCAGTACTTC; CDR3: CATGGRPPHYYEQYF
J: TRBJ1-1; D: TRBD1; size: -; V: TRBV7-3; DNA: TGTGCCAGCAGCTTGACAGGGGAGAACACTGAAGCTTTCTTT; CDR3: CASSLTGENTEAFF
J: TRBJ2-3; D: -; size: -; V: TRBV2; DNA: TGTGCCAGCAGTGACGATTACTCAGATACGCAGTATTTT; CDR3: CASSDDYSDTQYF
J: TRBJ1-1; D: -; size: -; V: TRBV5-8; DNA: TGTGCCAGCAGCTTTGACGGGAACACTGAAGCTTTCTTT; CDR3: CASSFDGNTEAFF
J: TRBJ1-5; D: TRBD1; size: -; V: TRBV3-1/TRBV3-2; DNA: TGTGCCAGCAGCCGTCGGGACAGGGTGGCCCGATATAGCAATCAGCCCCAGCATTTT; CDR3: CASSRRDRVARYSNQPQHF
J: TRBJ1-4; D: -; size: few; V: TRBV3-1/TRBV3-2; DNA: TGTGCCAGCAGCCAAGTAGGGGGGAATGAAAAACTGTTTTTT; CDR3: CASSQVGGNEKLFF
J: TRBJ2-2; D: -; size: -; V: TRBV2; DNA: -; CDR3: CASSDFGAGELFF
J: TRBJ1-5; D: -; size: -; V: TRBV21-1; DNA: TGTGCCAGCAGCAATCAAGGGGCGGGGGTGAATCAGCCCCAGCATTTT; CDR3: CASSNQGAGVNQPQHF
J: TRBJ2-1; D: -; size: once; V: TRBV13; DNA: TGTGCCAGCTCCCGAGGGGCTTATCGCTACAATGAGCAGTTCTTC; CDR3: CASSRGAYRYNEQFF
J: TRBJ2-3; D: -; size: -; V: TRBV27; DNA: TGTGCCAGCAGTTACGGAGGGACTCTAAACACAGATACGCAGTATTTT; CDR3: CASSYGGTLNTDTQYF
J: TRBJ2-7; D: -; size: -; V: TRBV6-5; DNA: TGTGCCAGCAGCGATAAGGAGGGCCCCTACGAGCAGTACTTC; CDR3: CASSDKEGPYEQYF
J: TRBJ1-4; D: TRBD1; size: -; V: TRBV4-2; DNA: TGTGCCAGCAGCCAAGACCGGGACAGAAATGAAAAACTGTTTTTT; CDR3: CASSQDRDRNEKLFF
J: TRBJ2-1; D: -; size: -; V: TRBV28; DNA: TGTGCCAGCAGTCCGAACGGGTTCTACTCCTACAATGAGCAGTTCTTC; CDR3: CASSPNGFYSYNEQFF
J: TRBJ1-1; D: -; size: -; V: TRBV7-9; DNA: TGTGCCAGCAGGGCTACAGTGAACACTGAAGCTTTCTTT; CDR3: CASRATVNTEAFF
J: TRBJ1-5; D: -; size: -; V: TRBV15; DNA: TGTGCCACCAGCAAAGAGGGTTATCAGCCCCAGCATTTT; CDR3: CATSKEGYQPQHF
J: TRBJ1-3; D: -; size: -; V: TRBV7-9; DNA: TGTGCCAGCAGCTCCTCTAGTGGAAACACCATATATTTT; CDR3: CASSSSSGNTIYF
J: TRBJ1-5; D: TRBD1; size: -; V: TRBV2; DNA: TGTGCCAGCAGTGGTCCGGGACAGGATCAGCCCCAGCATTTT; CDR3: CASSGPGQDQPQHF
J: TRBJ1-5; D: -; size: -; V: TRBV5-5; DNA: TGTGCCAGCAGCTTTGGGACCGTTGATCAGCCCCAGCATTTT; CDR3: CASSFGTVDQPQHF
J: TRBJ2-1; D: -; size: -; V: TRBV28; DNA: TGTGCCAGCAGAATACAGGGATATGAGCAGTTCTTC; CDR3: CASRIQGYEQFF
J: TRBJ2-5; D: -; size: -; V: TRBV3-1/TRBV3-2; DNA: TGTGCCAGCAGCCAAGGCGGTCTGGGGACCCGGGAGACCCAGTACTTC; CDR3: CASSQGGLGTRETQYF
J: TRBJ1-1; D: TRBD1; size: -; V: TRBV11-3; DNA: TGTGCCAGCAGCCCGCAGGGGGGGAACACTGAAGCTTTCTTT; CDR3: CASSPQGGNTEAFF
J: TRBJ1-3; D: -; size: -; V: TRBV2; DNA: TGTGCCAGCAGAGCCGGGACTGCAGTCTCTGGAAACACCATATATTTT; CDR3: CASRAGTAVSGNTIYF
J: TRBJ1-6; D: -; size: -; V: TRBV19; DNA: TGTGCCAGTACCGGGCCTACGGATAATTCACCCCTCCACTTT; CDR3: CASTGPTDNSPLHF
J: TRBJ2-2; D: -; size: -; V: TRBV6-5; DNA: TGTGCCAGCAGTTACGGCGGGGGCCACACCGGGGAGCTGTTTTTT; CDR3: CASSYGGGHTGELFF
J: TRBJ1-1; D: TRBD1; size: -; V: TRBV5-1; DNA: TGCGCCAGCGGGGGGACAGCGGGTAGCACTGAAGCTTTCTTT; CDR3: CASGGTAGSTEAFF
J: TRBJ1-5; D: -; size: -; V: TRBV7-6; DNA: TGTGCCAGCAGCTTAGGGACTTTAAGGGGATTCAATCAGCCCCAGCATTTT; CDR3: CASSLGTLRGFNQPQHF
J: TRBJ1-1; D: TRBD1; size: -; V: TRBV5-6; DNA: TGTGCCAGCAGATTCGGGACAGGGGGCACTGAAGCTTTCTTT; CDR3: CASRFGTGGTEAFF
J: TRBJ1-4; D: -; size: -; V: TRBV7-3; DNA: TGTGCCAGCAGCTTAAGCAGAGCAGCAACTAATGAAAAACTGTTTTTT; CDR3: CASSLSRAATNEKLFF
J: TRBJ1-1; D: -; size: -; V: TRBV7-2; DNA: TGTGCCAGCAGTCTTGGGGGGGCAGGGCGTGGCGCTTTCTTT; CDR3: CASSLGGAGRGAFF
J: TRBJ1-4; D: -; size: -; V: TRBV7-8; DNA: TGTGCCAGCAGCTTAGTGGAAACTAATGAAAAACTGTTTTTT; CDR3: CASSLVETNEKLFF
J: TRBJ2-7; D: TRBD1; size: -; V: TRBV19; DNA: TGTGCCAGTAGTTTGACAGGGTCCTCCTACGAGCAGTACTTC; CDR3: CASSLTGSSYEQYF
J: TRBJ1-1; D: TRBD1; size: -; V: TRBV13; DNA: TGTGCCAGCAGCTTAGGGTCAGGGGGGAACACTGAAGCTTTCTTT; CDR3: CASSLGSGGNTEAFF
J: TRBJ1-4; D: TRBD1; size: -; V: TRBV6-6; DNA: TGTGCCAGCAGGGAGGGACAGGGGGTCTTTAAACTGTTTTTT; CDR3: CASREGQGVFKLFF
J: TRBJ2-3; D: TRBD2; size: -; V: TRBV7-9; DNA: TGTGCCAGCAGCTCAATTCCGGGACTAGCTGCAGATACGCAGTATTTT; CDR3: CASSSIPGLAADTQYF